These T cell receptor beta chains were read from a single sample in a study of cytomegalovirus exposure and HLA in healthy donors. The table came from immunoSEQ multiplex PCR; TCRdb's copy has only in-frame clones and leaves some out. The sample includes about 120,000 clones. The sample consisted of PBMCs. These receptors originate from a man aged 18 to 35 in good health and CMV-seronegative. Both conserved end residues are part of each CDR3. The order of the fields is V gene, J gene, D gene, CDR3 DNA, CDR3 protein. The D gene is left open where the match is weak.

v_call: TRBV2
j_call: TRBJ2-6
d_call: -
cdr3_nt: TGTGCCAGCTGGACTCTCTCTGGGGCCAACGTCCTGACTTTC
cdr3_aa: CASWTLSGANVLTF

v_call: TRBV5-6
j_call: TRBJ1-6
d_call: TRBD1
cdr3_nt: TGTGCCAGCAGCTCCCAGGGGGCTAAATCACCCCTCCACTTT
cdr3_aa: CASSSQGAKSPLHF

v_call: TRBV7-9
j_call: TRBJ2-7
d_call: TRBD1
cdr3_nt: TGTGCCAGCAGCTTAGGGACAGGGTGGTACGAGCAGTACTTC
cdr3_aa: CASSLGTGWYEQYF

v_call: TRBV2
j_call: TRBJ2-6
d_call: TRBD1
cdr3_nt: TGTGCCAGCACAGGACAGGCCGTCTCTGGGGCCAACGTCCTGACTTTC
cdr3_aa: CASTGQAVSGANVLTF

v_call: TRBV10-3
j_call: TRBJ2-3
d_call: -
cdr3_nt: TGTGCCATCAGAAGCCTTACGGACAGTTCCACAGATACGCAGTATTTT
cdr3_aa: CAIRSLTDSSTDTQYF

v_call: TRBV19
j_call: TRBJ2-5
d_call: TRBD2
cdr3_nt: TGTGCCAGTAGTATTAGTGGACTAGGAGGGGAGACCCAGTACTTC
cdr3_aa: CASSISGLGGETQYF

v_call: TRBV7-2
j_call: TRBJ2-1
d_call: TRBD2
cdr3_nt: TGTGCCAGCAGCTCACTAGCGGGCGTAAATGAGCAGTTCTTC
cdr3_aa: CASSSLAGVNEQFF

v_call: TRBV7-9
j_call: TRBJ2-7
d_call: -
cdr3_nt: TGTGCCAGCAGCCTCCGACTAGACTACGAGCAGTACTTC
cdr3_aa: CASSLRLDYEQYF

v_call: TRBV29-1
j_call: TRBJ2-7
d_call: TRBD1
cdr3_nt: TGCAGCGCCGGACAGGGGAAATCCTACGAGCAGTACTTC
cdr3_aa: CSAGQGKSYEQYF

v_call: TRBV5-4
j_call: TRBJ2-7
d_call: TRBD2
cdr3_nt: TGTGCCATCACCGATAGCGGGAGTCGTTTGCAGTACTTC
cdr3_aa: CAITDSGSRLQYF

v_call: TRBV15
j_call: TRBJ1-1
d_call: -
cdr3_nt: TGTGCCACCAGCAGAGTGGGCAGATTGAACACTGAAGCTTTCTTT
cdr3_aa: CATSRVGRLNTEAFF

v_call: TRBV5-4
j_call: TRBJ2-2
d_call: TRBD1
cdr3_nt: TGTGCCAGCAGCTCACAGGGGGCAGGGAGCACCGGGGAGCTGTTTTTT
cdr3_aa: CASSSQGAGSTGELFF

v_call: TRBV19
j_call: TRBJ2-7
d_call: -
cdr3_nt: TGTGCCAGTAGTATAGCGTCCGGAGCCTTGGGCGAGCAGTACTTC
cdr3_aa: CASSIASGALGEQYF

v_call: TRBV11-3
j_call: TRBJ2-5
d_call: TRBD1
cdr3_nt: TGTGCCAGCAGCTCCAACAGGGGTCGGAGAGAGACCCAGTACTTC
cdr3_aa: CASSSNRGRRETQYF

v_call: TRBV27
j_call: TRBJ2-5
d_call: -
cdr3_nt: TGTGCCAGCAGTTTGGGGGCTCTTTCAGCGTACCAAGAGACCCAGTACTTC
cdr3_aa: CASSLGALSAYQETQYF

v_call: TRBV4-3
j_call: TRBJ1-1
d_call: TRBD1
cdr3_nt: TGCGCCAGCAGCCAAGATCCCCAGGGGGCAGCTAACACTGAAGCTTTCTTT
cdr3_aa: CASSQDPQGAANTEAFF

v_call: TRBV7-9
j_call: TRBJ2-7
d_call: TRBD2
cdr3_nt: TGTGCCAGCAGCTTACTAGCGGGCATCGAGCAGTACTTC
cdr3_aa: CASSLLAGIEQYF

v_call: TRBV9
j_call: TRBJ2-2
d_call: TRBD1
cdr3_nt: TGTGCCAGCAGCGGATGGACAGGGAACACCGGGGAGCTGTTTTTT
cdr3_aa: CASSGWTGNTGELFF

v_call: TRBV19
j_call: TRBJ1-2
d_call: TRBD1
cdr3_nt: TGTGCCAGTAGTATCGACAGGGACTATGGCTACACCTTC
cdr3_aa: CASSIDRDYGYTF

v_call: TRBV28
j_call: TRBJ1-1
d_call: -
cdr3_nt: TGTGCCAGCAGTTTACCCGGGGAGAACACTGAAGCTTTCTTT
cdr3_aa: CASSLPGENTEAFF

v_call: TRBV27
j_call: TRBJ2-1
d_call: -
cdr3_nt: TGTGCCAGCAGTCACTCATCCTCGGGGGTTGAGCAGTTCTTC
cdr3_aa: CASSHSSSGVEQFF

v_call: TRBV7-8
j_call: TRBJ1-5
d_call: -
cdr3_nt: TGTGCCAGCAGCTTAAGGGCAGGGGCTATTCATCAGCCCCAGCATTTT
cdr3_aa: CASSLRAGAIHQPQHF

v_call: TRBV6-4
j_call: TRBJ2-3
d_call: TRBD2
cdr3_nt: TGTGCCAGCAGTGACTCAGCGGGAGGGCCAGATACGCAGTATTTT
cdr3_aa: CASSDSAGGPDTQYF

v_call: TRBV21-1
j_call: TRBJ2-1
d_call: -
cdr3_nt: TGTGCCAGCAGCAAAGTCCGGTCTCGCTCCTACAATGAGCAGTTCTTC
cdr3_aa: CASSKVRSRSYNEQFF

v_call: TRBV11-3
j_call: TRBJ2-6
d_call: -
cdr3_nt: TGTGCCAGCAGCTTGGGCCACTCTGGGGCCAACGTCCTGACTTTC
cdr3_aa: CASSLGHSGANVLTF

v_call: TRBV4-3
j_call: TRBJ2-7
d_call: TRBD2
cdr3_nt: TGCGCCAGCAGCCCAGCCGGTAGCGGGTACACCGAGCAGTACTTC
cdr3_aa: CASSPAGSGYTEQYF

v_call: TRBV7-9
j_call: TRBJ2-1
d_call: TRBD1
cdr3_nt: TGTGCCAGCAGCCGGCTAAAAACAGGGGAATCGGGTGAGCAGTTCTTC
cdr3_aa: CASSRLKTGESGEQFF

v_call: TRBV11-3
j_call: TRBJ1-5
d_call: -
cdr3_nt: TGTGCCAGCAGCTCCTTGGGCCTCTCCCATAGCAATCAGCCCCAGCATTTT
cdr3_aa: CASSSLGLSHSNQPQHF

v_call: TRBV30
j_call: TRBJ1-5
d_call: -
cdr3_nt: TGTGCCTGGAGTGCAGGTACTGAAAAACCCCAGCATTTT
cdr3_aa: CAWSAGTEKPQHF

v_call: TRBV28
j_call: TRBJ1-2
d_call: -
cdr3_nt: TGTGCCAGCAGCACCCCTCAGGGGACGAGCTACACCTTC
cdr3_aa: CASSTPQGTSYTF

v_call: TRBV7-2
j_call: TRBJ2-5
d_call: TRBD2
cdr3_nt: TGTGCCAGCAGTAGGAGGGTTAGCGGGGGGCAAGAGACCCAGTACTTC
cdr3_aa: CASSRRVSGGQETQYF

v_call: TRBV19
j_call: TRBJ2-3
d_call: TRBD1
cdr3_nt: TGTGCCAGTAGTATCGGGACAGGGGTAGATACGCAGTATTTT
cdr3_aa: CASSIGTGVDTQYF

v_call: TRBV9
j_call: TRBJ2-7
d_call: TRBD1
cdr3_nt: TGTGCCAGCAGCGTAGACAGGGGTTTCAACGAGCAGTACTTC
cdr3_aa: CASSVDRGFNEQYF

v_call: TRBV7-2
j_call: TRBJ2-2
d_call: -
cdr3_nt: TGTGCCAGCAGCGTGGGCTTTCACACCGGGGAGCTGTTTTTT
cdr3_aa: CASSVGFHTGELFF

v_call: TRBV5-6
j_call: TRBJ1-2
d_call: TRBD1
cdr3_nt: TGTGCCAGCAGCATACAGGGGGCCGGATATGGCTACACCTTC
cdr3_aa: CASSIQGAGYGYTF

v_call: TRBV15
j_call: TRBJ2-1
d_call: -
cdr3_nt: TGTGCCACCAGCAGAGGAGTGGCGGGGAATGAGCAGTTCTTC
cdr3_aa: CATSRGVAGNEQFF

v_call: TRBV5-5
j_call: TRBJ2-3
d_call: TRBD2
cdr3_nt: TGTGCCAGCAGCAAGACTAGCGGAAGCACAGATACGCAGTATTTT
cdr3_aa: CASSKTSGSTDTQYF

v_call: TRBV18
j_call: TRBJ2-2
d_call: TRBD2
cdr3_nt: TGTGCCAGCGAGGGACTAGCTGCGAACACCGGGGAGCTGTTTTTT
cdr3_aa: CASEGLAANTGELFF

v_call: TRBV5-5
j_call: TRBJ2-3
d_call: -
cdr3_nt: TGTGCCAGCAGCTTCCAACCGGCGGAAACTAGCACAGATACGCAGTATTTT
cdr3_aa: CASSFQPAETSTDTQYF

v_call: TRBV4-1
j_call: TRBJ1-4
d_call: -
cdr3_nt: TGCGCCAGCAGCCAAGTCCCGGCGGGGACTAATGAAAAACTGTTTTTT
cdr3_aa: CASSQVPAGTNEKLFF

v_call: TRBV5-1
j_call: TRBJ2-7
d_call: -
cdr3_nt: TGCGCCAGCAGCTTGGGGGTCGGAGACTCCTACGAGCAGTACTTC
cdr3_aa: CASSLGVGDSYEQYF

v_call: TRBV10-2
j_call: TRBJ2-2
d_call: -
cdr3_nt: TGCGCCAGCAGTGTGGGCCTGGTTTACGGGGAGCTGTTTTTT
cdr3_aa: CASSVGLVYGELFF

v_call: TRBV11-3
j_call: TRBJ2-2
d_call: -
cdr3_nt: TGTGCCAGCAGCGCGGCAGGGTTCTTCGGGGAGCTGTTTTTT
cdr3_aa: CASSAAGFFGELFF